This entry is about one T cell receptor beta chain. Its antigen is currently unknown. The method was immunoSEQ multiplex PCR; TCRdb's version includes in-frame clones alone and lacks a portion of them. The table includes about 11,000 clones, roughly 89% detected once. The germline V and J ends were trimmed by 8 bases and 11 bases, with 12 bases remaining between them. CDR1 is MNHNY, CDR2 SVGAGI, per germline (reference sequence). CDR3 size: 11 residues. This sample was taken from a study of T cells in pancreatic ductal adenocarcinoma. Surgery without prior neoadjuvant therapy was the treatment of the selected pancreatic ductal adenocarcinoma patients. Points from the study as a whole: Mean clonality was around 0.1 in tumors and 0.07 to 0.075 in blood, not significantly different. Tumor samples had fewer productive templates and 7.5 to 9.5-fold fewer unique clonotypes than blood. This surgical cohort overrepresents the minority presenting with early-stage disease. Comparisons of tumor and blood clonality may show falsely lower tumor diversity.

The clonotype was recovered from a human donor with pancreatic ductal adenocarcinoma. The source material was PBMCs. The V and J genes are TRBV6-6 and TRBJ1-4; the D gene is possibly TRBD1 (6 bases). CDR3 in DNA: TGTGCCAGCCAAACGAGGGGGAAACTGTTTTTT. Translation: CASQTRGKLFF.